Presented here are 11 T cell receptor beta chains from one specimen sequenced in a study of blood T cell repertoires in COVID-19. The protocol was immunoSEQ multiplex PCR, while the TCRdb copy is restricted to in-frame clones and leaves out a portion. The sample consists of about 320,000 clones, 85% of them appearing once. Source material: PBMCs or T cells enriched from blood (not recorded which). The receptors stem from a woman aged 30 to 39 who had been exposed to COVID-19.

The chain recombines TRBV2 with TRBJ1-1; D might be TRBD1 (6 bases). The length of the CDR3 is 15 residues. Trimming shortened V by 8 bases and J by 0 bases, and 16 bases separated the two germline ends. In germline, CDR1 is SNHLY, CDR2 FYNNEI. The CDR3 region is CASARTVLMNTEAFF. CDR3 in DNA: TGTGCCAGCGCCCGGACAGTACTAATGAACACTGAAGCTTTCTTT.

V usage is TRBV27 and J usage is TRBJ2-1; D gene ambiguous. Trimming cost V 2 bases and J 9 bases, with 11 bases left between them. The CDR3 has 13 amino acids. Per germline, CDR1 MNHEY and CDR2 SMNVEV (reference sequence). The CDR3 loop reads CASSLNFVGEQFF. As DNA, the CDR3 is TGTGCCAGCAGTTTAAACTTCGTTGGTGAGCAGTTCTTC.

The J gene is TRBJ2-1, the V gene TRBV5-6; TRBD2 agrees at 11 bases. The CDR3 runs 19 residues. V dropped 4 bases and J dropped 3; count of bases not matched to a gene: 15. CDR1 and CDR2 from the germline V gene are SGHDT and YYEEEE. CDR3 nucleotides: TGTGCCAGCAGCCCCCGCGGGACAGGAACTAGCGGGGGCTACAATGAGCAGTTCTTC. This encodes CASSPRGTGTSGGYNEQFF. Using reference TRBV5-6 and TRBJ2-1 for the parts outside the CDR3, the full variable domain is DAGVTQSPTHLIKTRGQQVTLRCSPKSGHDTVSWYQQALGQGPQFIFQYYEEEERQRGNFPDRFSGHQFPNYSSELNVNALLLGDSALYLCASSPRGTGTSGGYNEQFFGPGTRLTVL.

Comment on this clone: An end of the junction does not agree with germline; a read error may underlie this. V usage is TRBV7-2 and J usage is TRBJ2-1; D is perhaps TRBD2 (6 bases). Germline V lookup: CDR1 SGHTA, CDR2 FQGNSA. This CDR3 region has 14 residues. CDR3 sequence: CASRLVAALNEQFF. The CDR3 region has the DNA TGTGCCAGCCGCTTAGTAGCGGCCTTGAATGAGCAGTTCTTC.

V gene TRBV10-3 combines with J gene TRBJ2-7, with 8 bases matching TRBD1. This CDR3 comprises 16 residues. J gave up 2 bases and V 3 bases, and 9 bases lay outside the gene matches. Germline lookup yields CDR1 ENHRY and CDR2 SYGVKD. This chain's CDR3 is CAISDYDRGFTYEQYF. The CDR3 DNA follows: TGTGCCATCAGTGATTACGACAGGGGTTTTACCTACGAGCAGTACTTC.

The sample holds one count of this clone. The chain uses TRBV5-1 and TRBJ1-4, with D possibly being TRBD1 (5 bases). The V gene lost 0 bases and the J gene lost 8 bases, with 14 bases spanning the gap. This CDR3 is built from 15 residues. The V gene's germline CDR1 is SGHRS and CDR2 YFSETQ. CDR3: CASSLAGQGEEKLFF. CDR3 sequence (DNA): TGCGCCAGCAGCTTGGCCGGTCAGGGTGAGGAAAAACTGTTTTTT. Using reference TRBV5-1 and TRBJ1-4 for the parts outside the CDR3, the full variable domain is KAGVTQTPRYLIKTRGQQVTLSCSPISGHRSVSWYQQTPGQGLQFLFEYFSETQRNKGNFPGRFSGRQFSNSRSEMNVSTLELGDSALYLCASSLAGQGEEKLFFGSGTQLSVL.

This clone has only one observation. This chain uses TRBV5-5 with TRBJ1-4; tentatively, D is TRBD1 (5 bases). This CDR3 has 13 residues. V lost 2 bases and J lost 7, with 9 bases in between. Germline V CDR1 and CDR2: SGHKS, YYEKEE (reference sequence). The CDR3 spells CASSFSGGEKLFF. The DNA for the CDR3 is TGTGCCAGCAGCTTCTCCGGGGGTGAAAAACTGTTTTTT. Full variable domain (missing parts from reference TRBV5-5 and TRBJ1-4): DAGVTQSPTHLIKTRGQQVTLRCSPISGHKSVSWYQQVLGQGPQFIFQYYEKEERGRGNFPDRFSARQFPNYSSELNVNALLLGDSALYLCASSFSGGEKLFFGSGTQLSVL.

With regard to this clone: One end of the junction does not line up with germline, which may come from a read error. The CDR3 loop is CAGSAGTTLETQYF. The CDR3, as DNA: TGTGCCGGCAGTGCAGGAACCACCTTGGAGACCCAGTACTTC. V and J are TRBV11-2 and TRBJ2-5; D remains ambiguous. The CDR3 is 14 amino acids. Germline V gene lookup returns CDR1 SGHAT and CDR2 FQNNGV.

This rearrangement joins TRBV21-1 to TRBJ1-2; the table calls TRBD1, which could not be checked here. TRBV21-1 is an annotated pseudogene. The length of the CDR3 is 14 residues. The CDR3 is CASSKQGQGSGYTF. The CDR3, as DNA: TGTGCCAGCAGCAAACAAGGACAGGGAAGCGGCTACACCTTC.

The chain recombines TRBV12-3 or TRBV12-4 with TRBJ1-4; 7 bases are a match to TRBD1. V lost 6 bases to trimming and J lost 14 bases; unmatched junction nucleotides: 6. This CDR3 is 11 amino acids long. Here the CDR3 reads CASSLDRFLFF. The CDR3 coding sequence is TGTGCCAGCAGCCTGGACAGGTTTCTGTTTTTT.

The rearrangement joins TRBV5-1 to TRBJ2-7; D may be TRBD2 (5 bases). The germline V gene has CDR1 SGHRS and CDR2 YFSETQ. This CDR3 region has 14 residues. V gave up 1 base and J gave up 0 bases, with 8 bases separating them. The chain's CDR3 is CASSLLSGSYEQYF. DNA of the CDR3: TGCGCCAGCAGCTTGCTCAGCGGCTCCTACGAGCAGTACTTC. The full variable domain, completed using reference TRBV5-1 and TRBJ2-7, is KAGVTQTPRYLIKTRGQQVTLSCSPISGHRSVSWYQQTPGQGLQFLFEYFSETQRNKGNFPGRFSGRQFSNSRSEMNVSTLELGDSALYLCASSLLSGSYEQYFGPGTRLTVT.